This TCR beta chain emerged from a study of T cells in Graves' hyperthyroidism and ophthalmopathy. Amplification of TCR beta CDR3 regions used RNA as the template. First-round RT-PCR with HTBI primers amplified the TCR CDR3 region. From the multiplex PCR reads, TCRdb called clonotypes with MiXCR, one entry per CDR3 protein. In the table there are 450,000 to 500,000 distinct CDR3 sequences, 22% of which are singletons. The CDR3 covers 15 residues. In germline, CDR1 is MDHEN, CDR2 SYDVKM. The V end lost 7 bases, the J end lost 3 bases, and 16 bases lay between the germline ends. The chain links TRBV28 to TRBJ1-5; TRBD1 might be the D (6 bases). Sequenced input: blood. The source of this sequence is a woman in her sixties or seventies with Graves' ophthalmopathy. The CDR3 nucleotides are TGTGCCAGCATGGGGGCAGGGATAAACAATCAGCCCCAGCATTTT. It yields the protein CASMGAGINNQPQHF.